Below are 2 T cell receptor beta chains sequenced from a single sample in a study of early T cells in non-severe SARS-CoV-2 infection. TCRdb re-derived calls from the 5' RACE reads in MiXCR, one entry per CDR3 protein. The sample gives more than 20,000 distinct CDR3 sequences, roughly 4.1% of which show up once; around 5.2% is in the top ten. Source material: whole blood. These receptors all come from an adult who was a healthcare worker with PCR-confirmed SARS-CoV-2 infection or an uninfected control (not recorded which).

Ten or more counts support this clonotype. The V and J genes are TRBV12-3 or TRBV12-4 and TRBJ2-1; D not resolved. V gave up 4 bases and J gave up 4 bases, with 5 bases separating them. This CDR3 has 12 amino acids. For the CDR3, the DNA is TGTGCCAGCAGTTCTTATTACAATGAGCAGTTCTTC. This gives the protein CASSSYYNEQFF.

In this sample, this clonotype turned up once. The J gene is TRBJ2-1, the V gene TRBV7-4; 9 bases are shared with TRBD2. CDR3 length equals 17 residues. CDR1 is SGHVT, CDR2 SQSDAQ, per germline. The junction had 11 bases not matched to a gene; V was cut back by 5 bases and J by 3 bases. CDR3 in DNA: TGTGCCAGCAGCCCCCACAGAGCGGGGGGTTTCTACAATGAGCAGTTCTTC. Translating it yields CASSPHRAGGFYNEQFF.